This record covers a single TCR beta chain. Its target is not known. The data derive from a study of shared clonotypes between healthy human individuals. About the study: Three plates were used per donor for CD4 naive, three for CD4 memory, two for CD8 naive and one for CD8 memory. Study-wide results and limits: Some naive CD4 clonotypes, approximately 4.5%, turned up in common across several donors.

Germline V lookup: CDR1 SGHRS, CDR2 YFSETQ. This CDR3 is 14 amino acids long. V dropped 5 bases and J dropped 7; count of bases not matched to a gene: 7. The table came from immunoSEQ multiplex PCR; TCRdb's copy has only in-frame clones and leaves some out. The sample yields more than 1 million clones, more than 75% seen once. Every one of the donors was a Caucasian adult that lived in Nashville, Tennessee. Investigators divided CD4+ cells into CD45RA+ naive and CD45RA-negative memory subsets. The source of this sequence is a man aged 18 to 29 in good health. Some clones in this sample may be carry-over from other donors' samples. Sample: memory CD4+ T cells from PBMCs. Noted subset: CD45RA-negative fraction. This chain joins TRBV5-1 and TRBJ2-2; 8 nucleotides agree with TRBD1. Here the CDR3 reads CASSAGTGNGELFF. In DNA, the CDR3 is TGCGCCAGCAGTGCCGGGACAGGTAACGGGGAGCTGTTTTTT.